This TCR beta chain was recorded in a study of early T cells in non-severe SARS-CoV-2 infection. Study-wide context: Sequencing of bulk RNA from unsorted whole blood was done, without chain pairing. Study findings and constraints: VDJdb matching, biased toward anti-spike CD8 responses, missed private and CD4 specificities.

V dropped 4 bases and J dropped 0 bases, with 13 bases sitting between them. CDR1 and CDR2 from the germline V gene are SGHKS and YYEKEE (reference sequence). The CDR3 runs to 15 residues. This clonotype was seen ten or more times. Its cognate antigen is unknown. Individual cDNA molecules each received unique molecular identifiers attached to them. MiXCR was run by TCRdb on the 5' RACE reads, yielding one entry per CDR3 protein. The table lists about 33,000 distinct CDR3 sequences, more than 5% of them singletons. Input material: whole blood. The chain combines TRBV5-5 with TRBJ1-1, with a tentative D call TRBD1 (5 bases). This receptor was taken from an adult who was a healthcare worker with PCR-confirmed SARS-CoV-2 infection or an uninfected control (not recorded which). CDR3 protein: CASSVRGELNTEAFF. The CDR3 coding sequence is TGTGCCAGCAGCGTACGAGGGGAACTGAACACTGAAGCTTTCTTT. Variable domain in full (rest from reference TRBV5-5 and TRBJ1-1): DAGVTQSPTHLIKTRGQQVTLRCSPISGHKSVSWYQQVLGQGPQFIFQYYEKEERGRGNFPDRFSARQFPNYSSELNVNALLLGDSALYLCASSVRGELNTEAFFGQGTRLTVV.